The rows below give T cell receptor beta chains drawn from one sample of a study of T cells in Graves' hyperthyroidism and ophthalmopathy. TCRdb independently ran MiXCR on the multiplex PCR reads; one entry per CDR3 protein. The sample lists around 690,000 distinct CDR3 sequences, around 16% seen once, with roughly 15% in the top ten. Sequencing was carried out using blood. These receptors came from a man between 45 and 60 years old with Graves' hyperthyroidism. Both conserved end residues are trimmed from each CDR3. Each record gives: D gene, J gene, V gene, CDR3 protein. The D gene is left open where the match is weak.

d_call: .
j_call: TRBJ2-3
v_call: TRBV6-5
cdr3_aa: ASSYSWQGSTDTQY

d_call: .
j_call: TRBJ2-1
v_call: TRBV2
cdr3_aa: ASSQTSKQF

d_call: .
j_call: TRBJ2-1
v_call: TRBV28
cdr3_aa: ASSLFERVYVNEQF

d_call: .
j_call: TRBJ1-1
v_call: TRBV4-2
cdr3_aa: ASSQDDWTRMNTEAF

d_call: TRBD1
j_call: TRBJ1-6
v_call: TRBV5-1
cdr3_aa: ASSSGTGFSPLH

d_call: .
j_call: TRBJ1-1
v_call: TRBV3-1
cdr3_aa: ASSHRAYIMNTEAF

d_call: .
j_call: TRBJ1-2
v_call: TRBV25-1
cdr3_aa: ASSGTGAAYGYT

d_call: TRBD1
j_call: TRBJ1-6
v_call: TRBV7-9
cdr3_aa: ASSRQGVISPLH

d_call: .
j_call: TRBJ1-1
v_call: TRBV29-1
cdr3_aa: SVTRTVMNTEAF

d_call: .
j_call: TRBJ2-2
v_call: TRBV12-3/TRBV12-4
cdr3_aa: ASSSLDTGELF

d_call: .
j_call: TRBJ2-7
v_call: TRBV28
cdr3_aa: TSAYPTEDESCEQY

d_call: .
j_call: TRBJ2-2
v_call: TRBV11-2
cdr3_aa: ASSLDPSVGESTGELF

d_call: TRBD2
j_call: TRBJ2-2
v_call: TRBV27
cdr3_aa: ASGGLAPGELF

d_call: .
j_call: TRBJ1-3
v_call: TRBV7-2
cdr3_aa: ASSLDGASGNTIY

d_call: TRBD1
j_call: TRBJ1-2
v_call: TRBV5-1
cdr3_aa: ASSSPGTGDYGYT

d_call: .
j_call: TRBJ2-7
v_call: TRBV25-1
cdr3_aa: ASNVITGDGNEQY

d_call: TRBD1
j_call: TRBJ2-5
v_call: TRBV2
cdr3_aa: ASSEGVDRGGETQY

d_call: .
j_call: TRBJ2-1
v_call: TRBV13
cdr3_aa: ASLTGGRSHNEQF

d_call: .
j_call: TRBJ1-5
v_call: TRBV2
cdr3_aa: ASTGVNQPQH

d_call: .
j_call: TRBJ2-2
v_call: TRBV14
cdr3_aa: ASSQEIGSRELF